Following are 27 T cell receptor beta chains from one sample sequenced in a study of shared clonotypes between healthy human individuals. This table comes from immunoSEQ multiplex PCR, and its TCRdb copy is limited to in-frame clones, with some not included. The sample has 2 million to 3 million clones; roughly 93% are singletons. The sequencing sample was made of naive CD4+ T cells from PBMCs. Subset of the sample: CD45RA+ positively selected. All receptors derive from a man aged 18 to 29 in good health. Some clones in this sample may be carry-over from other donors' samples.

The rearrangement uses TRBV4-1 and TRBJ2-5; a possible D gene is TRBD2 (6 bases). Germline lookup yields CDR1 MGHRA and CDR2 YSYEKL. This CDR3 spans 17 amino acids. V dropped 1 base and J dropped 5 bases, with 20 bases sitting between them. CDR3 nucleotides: TGCGCCAGCAGCCAAGCTCCCAAAGGGACTGGTGGGGAGACCCAGTACTTC. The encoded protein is CASSQAPKGTGGETQYF.

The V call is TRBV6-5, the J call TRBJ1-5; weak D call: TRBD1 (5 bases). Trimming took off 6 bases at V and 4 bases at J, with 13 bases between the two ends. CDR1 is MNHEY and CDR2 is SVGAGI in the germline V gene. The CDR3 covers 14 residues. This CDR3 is CASSPRQLNQPQHF. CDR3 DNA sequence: TGTGCCAGCAGCCCACGACAGCTAAATCAGCCCCAGCATTTT.

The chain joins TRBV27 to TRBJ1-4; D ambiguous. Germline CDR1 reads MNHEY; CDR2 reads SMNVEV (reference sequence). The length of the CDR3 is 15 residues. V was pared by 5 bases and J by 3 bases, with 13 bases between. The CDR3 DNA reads TGTGCCAGCAGTCGCTCTTTGGAGGCTAATGAAAAACTGTTTTTT. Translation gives CASSRSLEANEKLFF.

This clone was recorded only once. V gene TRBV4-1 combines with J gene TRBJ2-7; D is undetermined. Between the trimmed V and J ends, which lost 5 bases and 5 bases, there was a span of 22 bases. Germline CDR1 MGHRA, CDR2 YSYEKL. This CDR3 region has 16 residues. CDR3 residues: CASSDSMNGRNHEQYF. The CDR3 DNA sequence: TGCGCCAGCAGCGACTCGATGAATGGACGTAACCACGAGCAGTACTTC.

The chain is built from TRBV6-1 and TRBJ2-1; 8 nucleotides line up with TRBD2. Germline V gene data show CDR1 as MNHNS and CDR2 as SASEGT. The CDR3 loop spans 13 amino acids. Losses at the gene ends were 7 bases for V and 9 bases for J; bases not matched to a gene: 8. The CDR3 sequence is CASKEREWGEQFF. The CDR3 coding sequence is TGTGCCAGCAAGGAGCGGGAGTGGGGTGAGCAGTTCTTC.

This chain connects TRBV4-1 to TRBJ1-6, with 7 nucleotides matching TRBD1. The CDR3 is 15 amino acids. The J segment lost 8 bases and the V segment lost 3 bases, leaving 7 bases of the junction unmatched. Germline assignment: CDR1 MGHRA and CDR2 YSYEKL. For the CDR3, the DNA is TGCGCCAGCAGCCAGGTGACAGGGCAAGATTCACCCCTCCACTTT. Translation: CASSQVTGQDSPLHF.

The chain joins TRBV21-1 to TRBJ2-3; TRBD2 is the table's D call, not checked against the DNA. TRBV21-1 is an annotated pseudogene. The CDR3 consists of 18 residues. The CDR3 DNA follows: TGTGCCAGCAGCAAATGGACTAGCGGGACCCTTGAGGGAGATACGCAGTATTTT. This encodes CASSKWTSGTLEGDTQYF.

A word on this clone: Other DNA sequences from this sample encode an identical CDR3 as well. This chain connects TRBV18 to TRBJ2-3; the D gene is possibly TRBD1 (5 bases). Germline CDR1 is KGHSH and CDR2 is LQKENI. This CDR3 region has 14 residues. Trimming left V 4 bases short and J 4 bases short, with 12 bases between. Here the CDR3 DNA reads TGTGCCAGCTCACTCGATAGGGGCCCAGATACGCAGTATTTT. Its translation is CASSLDRGPDTQYF.

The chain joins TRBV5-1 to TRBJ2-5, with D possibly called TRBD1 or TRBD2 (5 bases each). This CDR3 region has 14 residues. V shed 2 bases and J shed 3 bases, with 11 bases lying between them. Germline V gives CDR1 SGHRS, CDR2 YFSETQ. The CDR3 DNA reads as TGCGCCAGCAGCTTTATTCTGGGGGAAGAGACCCAGTACTTC. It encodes CASSFILGEETQYF.

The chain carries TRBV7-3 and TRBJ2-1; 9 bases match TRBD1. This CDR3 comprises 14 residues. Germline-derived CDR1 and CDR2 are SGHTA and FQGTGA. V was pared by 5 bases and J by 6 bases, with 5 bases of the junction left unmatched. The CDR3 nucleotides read TGTGCCAGCAGCGCCGGGACAGGGATCAATGAGCAGTTCTTC. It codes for CASSAGTGINEQFF.

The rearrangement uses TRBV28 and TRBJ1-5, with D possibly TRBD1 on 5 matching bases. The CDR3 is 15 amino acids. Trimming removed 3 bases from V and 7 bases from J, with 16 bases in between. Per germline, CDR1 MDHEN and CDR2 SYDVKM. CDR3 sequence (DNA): TGTGCCAGCAGTTTCCCAACCAGGGACGGACAGCCCCAGCATTTT. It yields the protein CASSFPTRDGQPQHF.

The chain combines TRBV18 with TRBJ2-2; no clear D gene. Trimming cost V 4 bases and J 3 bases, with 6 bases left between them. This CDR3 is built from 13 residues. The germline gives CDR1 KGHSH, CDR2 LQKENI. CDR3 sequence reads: CASSQTDTGELFF. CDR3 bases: TGTGCCAGCTCACAGACTGACACCGGGGAGCTGTTTTTT.

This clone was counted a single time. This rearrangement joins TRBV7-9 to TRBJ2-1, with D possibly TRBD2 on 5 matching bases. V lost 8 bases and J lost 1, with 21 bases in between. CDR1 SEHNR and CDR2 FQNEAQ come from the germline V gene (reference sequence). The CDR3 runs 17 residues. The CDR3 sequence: CASPGGGSSQSYNEQFF. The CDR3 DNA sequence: TGTGCCAGCCCCGGAGGCGGGTCCTCCCAATCCTACAATGAGCAGTTCTTC.

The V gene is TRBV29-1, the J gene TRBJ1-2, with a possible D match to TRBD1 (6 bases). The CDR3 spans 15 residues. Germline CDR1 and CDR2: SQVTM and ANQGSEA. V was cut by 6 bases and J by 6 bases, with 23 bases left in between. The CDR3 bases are TGCAGCGTGGCAAAGGACGGGGGCGGAGGGCATGGCTACACCTTC. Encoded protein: CSVAKDGGGGHGYTF.

This CDR3 reads CASRTSGRAGETQYF. CDR3 nucleotides: TGTGCCAGCAGAACTAGCGGGAGGGCAGGGGAGACCCAGTACTTC. The J gene is TRBJ2-5, the V gene TRBV11-2, with 13 bases lining up with TRBD2. This CDR3 comprises 15 residues. The trim removed 6 bases at V and 5 bases at J, leaving 6 bases unmatched. CDR1 SGHAT and CDR2 FQNNGV come from the germline V gene.

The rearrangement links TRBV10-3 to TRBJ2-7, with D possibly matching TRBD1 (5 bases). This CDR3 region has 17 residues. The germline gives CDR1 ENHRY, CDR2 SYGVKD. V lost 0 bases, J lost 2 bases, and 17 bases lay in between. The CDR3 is CAISESLGRTATYEQYF. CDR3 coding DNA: TGTGCCATCAGTGAGTCTCTGGGGCGGACGGCGACCTACGAGCAGTACTTC.

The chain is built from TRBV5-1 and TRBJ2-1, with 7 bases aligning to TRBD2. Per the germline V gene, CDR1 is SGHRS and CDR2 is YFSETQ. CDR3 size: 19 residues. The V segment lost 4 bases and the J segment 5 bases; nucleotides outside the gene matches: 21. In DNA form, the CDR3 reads TGCGCCAGCAGCGCCAGAGGGCTGTCTCGGGAGGCTCCTAACAATGAGCAGTTCTTC. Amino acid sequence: CASSARGLSREAPNNEQFF.

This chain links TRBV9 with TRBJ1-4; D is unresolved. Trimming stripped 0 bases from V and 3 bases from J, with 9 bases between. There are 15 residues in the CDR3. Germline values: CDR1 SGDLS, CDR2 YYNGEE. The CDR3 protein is CASSVGGYPNEKLFF. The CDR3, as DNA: TGTGCCAGCAGCGTAGGCGGGTATCCTAATGAAAAACTGTTTTTT.

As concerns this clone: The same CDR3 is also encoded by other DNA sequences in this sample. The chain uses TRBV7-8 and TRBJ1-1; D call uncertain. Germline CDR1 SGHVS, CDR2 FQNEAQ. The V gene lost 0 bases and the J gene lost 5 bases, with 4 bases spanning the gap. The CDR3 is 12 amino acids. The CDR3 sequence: CASSLAGTEAFF. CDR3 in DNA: TGTGCCAGCAGCTTAGCAGGGACTGAAGCTTTCTTT.

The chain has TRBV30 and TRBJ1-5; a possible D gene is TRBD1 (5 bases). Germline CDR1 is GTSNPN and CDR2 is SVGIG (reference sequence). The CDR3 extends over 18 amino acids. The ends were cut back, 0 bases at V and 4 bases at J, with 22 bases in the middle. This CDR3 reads CAWSVRFKGRSLNQPQHF. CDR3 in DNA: TGTGCCTGGAGTGTACGGTTTAAGGGGAGAAGTTTAAATCAGCCCCAGCATTTT.

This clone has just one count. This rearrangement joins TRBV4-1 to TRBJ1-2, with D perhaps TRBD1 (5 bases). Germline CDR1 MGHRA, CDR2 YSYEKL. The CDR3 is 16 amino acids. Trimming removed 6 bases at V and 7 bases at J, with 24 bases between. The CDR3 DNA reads TGCGCCAGCAGACCCGTCGGTTCAGGGAGGTCAATTGGCTACACCTTC. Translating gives CASRPVGSGRSIGYTF.

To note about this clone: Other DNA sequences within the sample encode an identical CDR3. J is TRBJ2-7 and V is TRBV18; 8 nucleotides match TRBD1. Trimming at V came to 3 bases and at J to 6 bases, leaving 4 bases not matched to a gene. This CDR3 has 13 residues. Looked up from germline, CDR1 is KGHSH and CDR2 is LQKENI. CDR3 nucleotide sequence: TGTGCCAGCTCACCCGGGACAGGCCCCGAGCAGTACTTC. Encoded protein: CASSPGTGPEQYF.

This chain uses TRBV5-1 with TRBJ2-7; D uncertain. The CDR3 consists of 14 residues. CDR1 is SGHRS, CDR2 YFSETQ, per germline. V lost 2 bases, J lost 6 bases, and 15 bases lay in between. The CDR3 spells CASSFLWGLGEQYF. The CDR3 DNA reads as TGCGCCAGCAGCTTTCTATGGGGTCTTGGCGAGCAGTACTTC.

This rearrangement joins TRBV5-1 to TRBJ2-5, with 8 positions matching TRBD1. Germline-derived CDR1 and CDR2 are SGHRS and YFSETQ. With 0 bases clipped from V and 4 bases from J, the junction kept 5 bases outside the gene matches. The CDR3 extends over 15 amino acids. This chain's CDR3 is CASSLAGGAGETQYF. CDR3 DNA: TGCGCCAGCAGCTTGGCAGGGGGCGCGGGAGAGACCCAGTACTTC.

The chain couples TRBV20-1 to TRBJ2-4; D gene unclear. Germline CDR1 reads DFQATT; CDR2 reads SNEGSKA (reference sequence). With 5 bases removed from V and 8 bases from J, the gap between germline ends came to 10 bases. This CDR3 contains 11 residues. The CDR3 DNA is TGCAGTGCTGGTCCCGAGGACATTCAGTACTTC. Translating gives CSAGPEDIQYF.

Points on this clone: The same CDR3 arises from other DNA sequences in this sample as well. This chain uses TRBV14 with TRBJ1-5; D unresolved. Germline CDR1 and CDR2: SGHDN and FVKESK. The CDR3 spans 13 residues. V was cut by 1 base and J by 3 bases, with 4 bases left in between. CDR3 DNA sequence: TGTGCCAGCAGCCAAGGGTACAATCAGCCCCAGCATTTT. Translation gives CASSQGYNQPQHF.

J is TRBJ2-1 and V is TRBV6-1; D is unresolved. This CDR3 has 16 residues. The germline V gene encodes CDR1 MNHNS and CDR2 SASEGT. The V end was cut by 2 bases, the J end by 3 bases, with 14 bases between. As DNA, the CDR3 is TGTGCCAGCAGTGAAAGGCTCGCTACTCTCTACAATGAGCAGTTCTTC. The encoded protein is CASSERLATLYNEQFF.